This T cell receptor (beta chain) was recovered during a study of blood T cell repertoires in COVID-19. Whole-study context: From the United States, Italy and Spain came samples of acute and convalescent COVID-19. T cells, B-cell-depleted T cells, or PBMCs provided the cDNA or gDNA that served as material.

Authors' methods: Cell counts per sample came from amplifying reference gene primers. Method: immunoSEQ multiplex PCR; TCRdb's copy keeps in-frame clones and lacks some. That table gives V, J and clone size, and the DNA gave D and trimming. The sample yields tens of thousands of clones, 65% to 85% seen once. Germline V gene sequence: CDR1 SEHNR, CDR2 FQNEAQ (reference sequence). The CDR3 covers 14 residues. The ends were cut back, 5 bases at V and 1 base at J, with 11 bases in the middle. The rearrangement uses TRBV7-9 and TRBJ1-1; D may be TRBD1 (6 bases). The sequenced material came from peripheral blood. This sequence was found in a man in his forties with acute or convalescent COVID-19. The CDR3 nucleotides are TGTGCCAGCAGCGTCACACAGGGGAACACTGAAGCTTTCTTT. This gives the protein CASSVTQGNTEAFF.